This TCR beta chain appears in the sequencing data of a study of T cell repertoires in cytomegalovirus infection. Overall study: Public TCR beta signature analysis indicated the presence of both CMV infection and matching HLA type. Notes on the study in general: People with CMV and the relevant HLA were identified by cumulative public TCR beta family frequency. The ex vivo response was dominated by HLA-C-restricted CMV-specific TCR beta clonotypes.

MiXCR was run by TCRdb on the reads, yielding one entry per CDR3 protein. Of approximately 190,000 distinct CDR3 sequences listed, 28% are singletons. The CDR3 loop spans 13 amino acids. Between the trimmed V and J ends, which lost 5 bases and 5 bases, there was a span of 9 bases. This clonotype has more than one count but fewer than ten. Its cognate antigen is unknown. Sequenced input: PBMCs. This chain joins TRBV12-3 or TRBV12-4 and TRBJ2-2; D unresolved. This TCR derives from a human donor in good health (CMV status not recorded). Some clones in this sample may be carry-over from other donors' samples. This chain's CDR3 is CASSPQQTGELFF. The CDR3 DNA is TGTGCCAGCAGTCCCCAACAGACCGGGGAGCTGTTTTTT.